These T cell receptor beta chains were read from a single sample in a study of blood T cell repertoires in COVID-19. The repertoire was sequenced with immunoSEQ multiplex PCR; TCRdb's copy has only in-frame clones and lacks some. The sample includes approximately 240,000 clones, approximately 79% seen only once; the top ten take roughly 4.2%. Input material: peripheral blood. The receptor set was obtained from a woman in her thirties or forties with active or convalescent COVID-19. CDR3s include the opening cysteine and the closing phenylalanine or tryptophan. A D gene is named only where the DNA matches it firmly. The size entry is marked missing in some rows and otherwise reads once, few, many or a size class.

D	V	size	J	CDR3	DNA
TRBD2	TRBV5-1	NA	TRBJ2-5	CASSLPMGGLGKETQYF	TGCGCCAGCAGCCTTCCAATGGGTGGACTAGGAAAAGAGACCCAGTACTTC
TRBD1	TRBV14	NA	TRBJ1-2	CASSQGTGIYGYTF	TGTGCCAGCAGCCAAGGGACAGGGATTTATGGCTACACCTTC
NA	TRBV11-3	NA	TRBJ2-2	CASSSPLSPAGTGELFF	TGTGCCAGCAGCTCCCCCCTCTCCCCGGCGGGCACCGGGGAGCTGTTTTTT
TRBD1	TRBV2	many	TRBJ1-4	CASSGQGASNEKLFF	TGTGCCAGCAGTGGACAGGGGGCCTCTAATGAAAAACTGTTTTTT
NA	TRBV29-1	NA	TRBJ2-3	CSVVVSTDTQYF	TGCAGCGTTGTTGTCAGTACAGATACGCAGTATTTT
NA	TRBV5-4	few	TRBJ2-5	CASSPSGLGEETQYF	TGTGCCAGCAGCCCTAGTGGACTGGGTGAAGAGACCCAGTACTTC
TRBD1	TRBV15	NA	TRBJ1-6	CATSRDLGQGESPLHF	TGTGCCACCAGCAGAGATCTTGGACAGGGGGAATCACCCCTCCACTTT
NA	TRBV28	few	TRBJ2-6	CASSHVGTRLRANVLTF	TGTGCCAGCAGTCACGTGGGGACAAGATTGAGGGCCAACGTCCTGACTTTC
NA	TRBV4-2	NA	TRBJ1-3	CASSTRKAQGSGNTIYF	TGTGCCAGCAGCACCCGAAAGGCCCAGGGGTCTGGAAACACCATATATTTT
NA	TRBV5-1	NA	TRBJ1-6	CASRNFQDGRDNSPLHF	TGCGCCAGCAGGAACTTCCAGGACGGGAGGGATAATTCACCCCTCCACTTT
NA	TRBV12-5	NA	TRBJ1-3	CASGLGNLGSSGNTIYF	TGTGCTAGTGGTTTAGGGAATCTCGGGAGCTCTGGAAACACCATATATTTT
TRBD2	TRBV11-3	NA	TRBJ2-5	CASSPPTSGVRETQYF	TGTGCCAGCAGCCCCCCGACTAGCGGGGTTAGAGAGACCCAGTACTTC
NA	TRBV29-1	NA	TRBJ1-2	CSVGGSTRSHTF	TGCAGCGTTGGGGGCTCGACAAGGAGTCACACCTTC
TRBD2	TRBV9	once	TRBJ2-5	CASSARLAGIQETQYF	TGTGCCAGCAGCGCACGACTAGCGGGTATCCAAGAGACCCAGTACTTC
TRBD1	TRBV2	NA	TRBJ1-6	CASTRISRGRNSPLHF	TGTGCCAGCACTCGTATTTCCAGGGGGCGGAATTCACCCCTCCACTTT
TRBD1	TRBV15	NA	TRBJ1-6	CATSRTGTGGSPLHF	TGTGCCACCAGCAGGACCGGGACAGGGGGTTCACCCCTCCACTTT
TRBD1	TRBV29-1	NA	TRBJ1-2	CSAPTGPYGYTF	TGCAGCGCACCGACAGGGCCCTATGGCTACACCTTC
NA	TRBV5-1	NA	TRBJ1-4	CASSWSEGANEKLFF	TGCGCCAGCAGCTGGTCCGAGGGGGCTAATGAAAAACTGTTTTTT
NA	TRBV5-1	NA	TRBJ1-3	CASSHSGERNTIYF	TGCGCCAGCAGTCATTCCGGGGAGAGAAACACCATATATTTT
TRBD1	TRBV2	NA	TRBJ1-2	CASSRSTGTGKGNYGYTF	TGTGCCAGCAGTCGATCCACCGGGACAGGAAAAGGGAACTATGGCTACACCTTC
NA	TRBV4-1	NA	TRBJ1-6	CASSQDVALPLHF	TGCGCCAGCAGCCAAGATGTGGCCCTCCCCCTCCACTTT
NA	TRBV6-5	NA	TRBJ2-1	CASSYPGRSSYNEQFF	TGTGCCAGCAGTTACCCCGGTAGGAGCTCCTACAATGAGCAGTTCTTC
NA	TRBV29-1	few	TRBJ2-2	CSAGQNRDTGELFF	TGCAGCGCTGGACAGAATCGAGACACCGGGGAGCTGTTTTTT
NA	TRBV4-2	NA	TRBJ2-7	CASSQDGGKQYF	TGTGCCAGCAGCCAAGATGGCGGGAAGCAGTACTTC
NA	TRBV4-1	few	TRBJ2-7	CASSPRDTHYEQYF	TGCGCCAGCAGCCCCCGGGACACCCACTACGAGCAGTACTTC
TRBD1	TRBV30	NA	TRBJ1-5	CAWRTPGTGEGNQPQHF	TGTGCCTGGAGGACCCCCGGGACAGGGGAAGGCAATCAGCCCCAGCATTTT
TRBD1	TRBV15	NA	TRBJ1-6	CATSIGQGYISPLHF	TGTGCCACCAGCATCGGACAGGGTTATATTTCACCCCTCCACTTT
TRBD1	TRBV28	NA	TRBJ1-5	CASSPTAGGMNQPQHF	TGTGCCAGCAGTCCGACGGCAGGGGGCATGAATCAGCCCCAGCATTTT
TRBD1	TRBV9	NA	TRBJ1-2	CASSPSTGGDYGYTF	TGTGCCAGCAGCCCCTCGACAGGGGGCGACTATGGCTACACCTTC
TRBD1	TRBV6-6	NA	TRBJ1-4	CASSYSGQANEKLFF	TGTGCCAGCAGTTACTCGGGACAGGCTAATGAAAAACTGTTTTTT
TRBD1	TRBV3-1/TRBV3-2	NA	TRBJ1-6	CASSQTGDSPLHF	TGTGCCAGCAGCCAAACAGGGGACTCACCCCTCCACTTT
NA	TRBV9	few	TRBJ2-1	CASKAGGPLSEEQFF	TGTGCCAGCAAGGCAGGGGGGCCCCTAAGTGAGGAGCAGTTCTTC
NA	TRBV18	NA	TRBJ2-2	CASSPKQTGELFF	TGTGCCAGCTCACCTAAACAAACCGGGGAGCTGTTTTTT
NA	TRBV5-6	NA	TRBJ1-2	CASSFAGGGYTF	TGTGCCAGCAGCTTCGCGGGGGGAGGCTACACCTTC
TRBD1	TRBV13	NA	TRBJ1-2	CASSLGQGGYGYTF	TGTGCCAGCAGCTTAGGCCAGGGGGGCTATGGCTACACCTTC
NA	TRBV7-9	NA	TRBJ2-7	CASSSAYEQYF	TGTGCCAGCAGCTCCGCCTACGAGCAGTACTTC
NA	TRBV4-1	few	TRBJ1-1	CAREERQLEAFF	TGCGCCAGAGAAGAAAGACAGCTTGAAGCTTTCTTT
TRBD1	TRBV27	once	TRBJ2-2	CASSFWTGATGELFF	TGTGCCAGCAGTTTTTGGACAGGGGCCACCGGGGAGCTGTTTTTT
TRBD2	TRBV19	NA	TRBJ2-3	CAAGGADTQYF	TGTGCCGCGGGGGGTGCAGATACGCAGTATTTT
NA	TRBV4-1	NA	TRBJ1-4	CASSRVEPMSNEKLFF	TGCGCCAGCAGCAGAGTCGAACCAATGAGTAATGAAAAACTGTTTTTT
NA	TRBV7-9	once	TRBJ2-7	CASSSPSTVKYEQYF	TGTGCCAGCAGCTCACCCTCGACAGTAAAATACGAGCAGTACTTC
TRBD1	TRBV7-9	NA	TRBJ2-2	CASSSQGAGGELFF	TGTGCCAGCAGCTCCCAGGGGGCGGGCGGGGAGCTGTTTTTT
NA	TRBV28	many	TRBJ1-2	CALTRPGNYYGYTF	TGTGCCCTCACCAGACCGGGAAACTACTATGGCTACACCTTC
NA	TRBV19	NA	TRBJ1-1	CASSRGREGTEAFF	TGTGCCAGTAGTCGGGGCAGGGAGGGCACTGAAGCTTTCTTT
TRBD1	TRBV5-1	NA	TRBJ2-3	CASSLDRGPPTDTQYF	TGCGCCAGCAGCTTGGACAGGGGGCCACCAACAGATACGCAGTATTTT
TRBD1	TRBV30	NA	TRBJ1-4	CAWSNDRGHEKLFF	TGTGCCTGGAGTAACGACAGGGGGCATGAAAAACTGTTTTTT
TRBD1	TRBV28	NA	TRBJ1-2	CASSPVYRQGPTYGYTF	TGTGCCAGCAGTCCAGTCTATAGACAGGGGCCAACCTATGGCTACACCTTC
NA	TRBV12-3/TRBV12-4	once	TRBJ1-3	CASSLEPVTTIYF	TGTGCCAGCAGTTTAGAGCCGGTAACCACCATATATTTT
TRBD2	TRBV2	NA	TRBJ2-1	CAADRGGGAFNEQFF	TGTGCCGCGGACCGGGGCGGGGGGGCCTTCAATGAGCAGTTCTTC
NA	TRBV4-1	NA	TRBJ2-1	CASSHIDPRNEQFF	TGCGCCAGCAGCCATATCGACCCGAGGAATGAGCAGTTCTTC
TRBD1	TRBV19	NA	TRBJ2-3	CASSMTGDSTDTQYF	TGTGCCAGTAGTATGACAGGGGACAGCACAGATACGCAGTATTTT
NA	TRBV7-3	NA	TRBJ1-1	CASSLSGGVNTEAFF	TGTGCCAGCAGCTTATCGGGCGGGGTGAACACTGAAGCTTTCTTT
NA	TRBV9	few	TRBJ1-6	CASSVGGRGNSPLHF	TGTGCCAGCAGCGTAGGCGGCAGGGGCAATTCACCCCTCCACTTT
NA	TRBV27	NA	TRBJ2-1	CASTRNGVSFNEQFF	TGTGCCAGCACCCGGAACGGGGTTTCTTTCAATGAGCAGTTCTTC
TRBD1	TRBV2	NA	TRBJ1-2	CARGTGFSREGYTF	TGTGCCAGGGGGACAGGGTTTAGCAGGGAAGGCTACACCTTC
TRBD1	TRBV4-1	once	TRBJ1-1	CASSRTGGMNTEAFF	TGCGCCAGCAGCAGGACAGGGGGCATGAACACTGAAGCTTTCTTT
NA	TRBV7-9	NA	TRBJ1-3	CASSLTGTGNTIYF	TGTGCCAGCAGCTTAACAGGGACTGGAAACACCATATATTTT
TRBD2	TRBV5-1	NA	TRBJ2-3	CASTGTSGGTDTQYF	TGCGCCAGCACCGGGACTAGCGGGGGCACAGATACGCAGTATTTT
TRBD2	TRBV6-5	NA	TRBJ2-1	CASSTSGGPYNEQFF	TGTGCCAGCAGTACGAGCGGGGGACCCTACAATGAGCAGTTCTTC
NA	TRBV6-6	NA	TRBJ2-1	CASRAGYSYNEQFF	TGTGCCAGCAGAGCAGGGTACTCCTACAATGAGCAGTTCTTC